These 17 T cell receptor beta chains were all obtained from the same sample, sequenced in a study of post-analysis software for immune sequencing data. General study results and limits: Among four to six TRBV segments more frequent in patients than controls were TRBV5-6, TRBV5-1 and TRBV20-1.

Incorporated into the TCR beta cDNA libraries were unique molecular identifiers, which served to reduce PCR and sequencing biases. TCRdb analysed the PCR reads with MiXCR anew, one entry per CDR3 protein. Of about 200,000 distinct CDR3 sequences in the sample, around 29% are singletons; the top ten hold around 3.2%. Antigens of these TCRs are unknown. Material for sequencing was blood. These receptors originate from a girl aged 2-17 years with multiple sclerosis.

In its sample, this clonotype was seen many times. The rearrangement joins TRBV20-1 to TRBJ2-3; 9 nucleotides match TRBD1. Germline V gene lookup returns CDR1 DFQATT and CDR2 SNEGSKA (reference sequence). CDR3 length: 13 amino acids. V trimming: 7 bases; J trimming: 1 base; junction bases outside the gene matches: 3. The CDR3 reads CSGGQGGTDTQYF. DNA of the CDR3: TGCAGTGGGGGACAGGGTGGCACAGATACGCAGTATTTT.

Note on this clonotype: This may come from a read error, since a much larger clone is one base off. The chain carries TRBV6-5 and TRBJ1-5, with a tentative D call TRBD1 (5 bases). The CDR3 is 14 residues long. The germline CDR1 and CDR2 sequences are MNHEY and SVGAGI. The V end was cut by 4 bases, the J end by 4 bases, with 11 bases between. The CDR3 sequence is CASSSLGLNQPQHF. CDR3 in DNA: TGTGCCAGCAGTTCCCTGGGACTGAATCAGCCCCAGCATTTT.

Remarks on this clonotype: Given the absence of the conserved phenylalanine or tryptophan at the CDR3 end, a read error is likely. The chain is built from TRBV20-1 and TRBJ2-1; 9 positions match TRBD2. Germline V lookup: CDR1 DFQATT, CDR2 SNEGSKA (reference sequence). V was pared by 2 bases and J by 6 bases, with 8 bases of the junction left unmatched. This CDR3 region has 15 residues. The CDR3 sequence is CSARRSGSDSNEQFL. In DNA form, the CDR3 reads TGCAGTGCTAGACGTAGCGGGAGTGATAGCAATGAGCAGTTCCTC.

The chain combines TRBV12-2 with TRBJ1-5; the DNA was not compared with TRBD1, the D call given in the table. TRBV12-2 is described as a pseudogene. The length of the CDR3 is 16 residues. Written as DNA, the CDR3 is TGTGCAAGTCGCTTAGAAGGGCAGGGCAGCAATCAGCCCCAGCATTTT. Protein: CASRLEGQGSNQPQHF.

The V and J genes are TRBV4-1 and TRBJ2-2; a weak D match, TRBD2 (6 bases). The germline CDR1 and CDR2 sequences are MGHRA and YSYEKL. V was shortened by 4 bases and J by 7 bases, with 16 bases between the two germline ends. The CDR3 covers 15 residues. The CDR3 here is CASSRPAREHGELFF. The DNA for the CDR3 is TGCGCCAGCAGCCGGCCAGCACGGGAGCACGGGGAGCTGTTTTTT.

In this sample, this clonotype turned up many times. V gene TRBV12-5 combines with J gene TRBJ2-3, with D possibly being TRBD2 (5 bases). The CDR3 runs 11 residues. Germline lookup yields CDR1 LGHNT and CDR2 FRNRAP. V shed 5 bases and J shed 10 bases, with 10 bases lying between them. The DNA for the CDR3 is TGTGCTAGTGGTAACCGGGAAGCGCAGTATTTT. Translated: CASGNREAQYF. Filled out from reference TRBV12-5 and TRBJ2-3, the complete variable domain reads DARVTQTPRHKVTEMGQEVTMRCQPILGHNTVFWYRQTMMQGLELLAYFRNRAPLDDSGMPKDRFSAEMPDATLATLKIQPSEPRDSAVYFCASGNREAQYFGPGTRLTVL.

There are a few counts of this clonotype. The genes are TRBV19 and TRBJ1-1; 7 bases are shared with TRBD1. The CDR3 extends over 15 amino acids. The germline CDR1 and CDR2 sequences are LNHDA and SQIVND (reference sequence). Losses at the gene ends were 4 bases for V and 3 bases for J; bases not matched to a gene: 8. In nucleotides, the CDR3 is TGTGCCAGTAGTACAAACCCTCAGGGGGACACTGAAGCTTTCTTT. Its translation is CASSTNPQGDTEAFF.

The genes are TRBV4-2 and TRBJ1-6; no firm D call. This CDR3 has 16 residues. The germline gives CDR1 LGHNA, CDR2 YNFKEQ. Trimming left V 0 bases short and J 10 bases short, with 16 bases between. In DNA, the CDR3 is TGTGCCAGCAGCCAAGAGGCCCGGGGAGATGGGTCACCCCTCCACTTT. It specifies CASSQEARGDGSPLHF.

To note about this clonotype: Being one base from a much bigger clone, this may be a read error. The chain carries TRBV7-3 and TRBJ1-1; no definite D call. Germline V gives CDR1 SGHTA, CDR2 FQGTGA. This CDR3 has 15 residues. Deletions cut 4 bases from V and 2 bases from J, with 14 bases between. CDR3 DNA sequence: TGTGCCAGCAGCTCCAGTTTAGCGGCTAACACTGAAGCTTTCTTT. As protein: CASSSSLAANTEAFF.

At least ten counts were recorded for this clonotype. At one boundary the junction diverges from the germline segment, which might be a read error. V gene TRBV6-4 combines with J gene TRBJ2-1; TRBD1 or TRBD2 may be the D gene (5 bases each). CDR3 length: 15 residues. The V gene's germline CDR1 is MRHNA and CDR2 SNTAGT. As DNA, the CDR3 is TGTGCCAGCTCGCGTGGGGGAATGAAGGACAACGAGCAGTTCTTC. It specifies CASSRGGMKDNEQFF.

Many counts were recorded for this clonotype. The V call is TRBV9, the J call TRBJ2-1, with TRBD2 matching over 14 bases. The CDR3 covers 19 residues. After removal of 2 bases from V and 2 bases from J, the junction contained 9 bases not matched to a gene. CDR1 and CDR2 (germline): SGDLS, YYNGEE. The CDR3 region is CASSVGTSGGPGPYNEQFF. The CDR3 DNA sequence: TGTGCCAGCAGCGTTGGGACTAGCGGGGGTCCAGGGCCCTACAATGAGCAGTTCTTC.

This clonotype appeared many times. The chain uses TRBV20-1 and TRBJ1-1, with D perhaps matching TRBD1 (6 bases). The V gene lost 0 bases and the J gene lost 5 bases, with 22 bases spanning the gap. Germline loops: CDR1 DFQATT, CDR2 SNEGSKA (reference sequence). This CDR3 region has 17 residues. DNA for the CDR3: TGCAGTGCTAGAGATTTCAACCGAGTTCTGGGGGCGACTGAAGCTTTCTTT. Encoded protein: CSARDFNRVLGATEAFF.

Ten or more counts support this clonotype. J is TRBJ2-5 and V is TRBV12-3 or TRBV12-4; the D gene is possibly TRBD2 (6 bases). Trimming removed 5 bases from V and 1 base from J, with 11 bases in between. The CDR3 length is 14 residues. The CDR3 region has the DNA TGTGCCAGCAGTATCCGGGACTCCCAAGAGACCCAGTACTTC. Amino acids: CASSIRDSQETQYF.

To note about this clonotype: It may be a read error: a sequence one base away is much more abundant. The chain is built from TRBV12-3 or TRBV12-4 and TRBJ1-5, with no clear D. This CDR3 comprises 15 residues. The CDR3 DNA is TGTGCCCGCAGTCTGTCGGTGGGGAGCAATCAGCCCCAGCATTTT. Amino acid sequence: CARSLSVGSNQPQHF.

The genes are TRBV12-3 or TRBV12-4 and TRBJ1-5; perhaps TRBD1 as D (5 bases). The CDR3 runs 13 residues. Trimming left V 3 bases short and J 7 bases short, with 10 bases between. DNA of the CDR3: TGTGCCAGCAGTTTTGAGGGGACGCAGCCCCAGCATTTT. Amino acid sequence: CASSFEGTQPQHF.

This clonotype was seen a few times. V is TRBV7-9 and J is TRBJ2-7; TRBD2 agrees at 9 bases. This CDR3 comprises 18 residues. The germline V gene has CDR1 SEHNR and CDR2 FQNEAQ (reference sequence). Trimming at V came to 3 bases and at J to 2 bases, leaving 14 bases not matched to a gene. CDR3 protein: CASSLGWRLAENPYEQYF. In nucleotides, the CDR3 is TGTGCCAGCAGCTTGGGGTGGCGACTAGCGGAGAACCCCTACGAGCAGTACTTC.

V and J are TRBV5-1 and TRBJ2-1, with TRBD1 matching over 10 bases. In germline, CDR1 is SGHRS, CDR2 YFSETQ. This CDR3 spans 15 amino acids. Germline trimming cut 4 bases from V and 6 bases from J; bases unmatched to any gene: 7. The CDR3 sequence: CASSPRGQGSNEQFF. The DNA for the CDR3 is TGCGCCAGCAGCCCGAGGGGACAGGGGTCCAATGAGCAGTTCTTC.